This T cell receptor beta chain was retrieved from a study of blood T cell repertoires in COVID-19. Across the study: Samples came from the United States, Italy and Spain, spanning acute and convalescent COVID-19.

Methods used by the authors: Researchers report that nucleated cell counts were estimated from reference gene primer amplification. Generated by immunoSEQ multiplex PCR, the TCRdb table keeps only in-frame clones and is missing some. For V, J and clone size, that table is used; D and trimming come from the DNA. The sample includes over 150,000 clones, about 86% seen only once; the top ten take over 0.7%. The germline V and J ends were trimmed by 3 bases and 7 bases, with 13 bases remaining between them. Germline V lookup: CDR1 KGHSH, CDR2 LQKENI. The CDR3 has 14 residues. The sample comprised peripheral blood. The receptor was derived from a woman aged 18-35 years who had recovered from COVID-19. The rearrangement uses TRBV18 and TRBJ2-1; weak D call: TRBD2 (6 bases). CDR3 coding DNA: TGTGCCAGCTCACCTCTAGGGGAGGTAAATGAGCAGTTCTTC. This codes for CASSPLGEVNEQFF.